The rows below give T cell receptor beta chains drawn from one sample of a study of blood T cell repertoires in COVID-19. TCRdb's table, derived via immunoSEQ multiplex PCR, lists solely in-frame clones and lacks some. The repertoire includes 150,000 to 170,000 clones, 75% to 85% of them detected once, and over 10% sits in the top ten. The sample consisted of peripheral blood. All receptors derive from a woman aged 55 to 70 with COVID-19, enrolled during active disease. Both conserved end residues are part of each CDR3. D genes are given only for firm matches.

length,D,J,V,DNA,CDR3
16,-,TRBJ1-1,TRBV5-6,TGTGCCAGCAGCTTGGCGGGGCGTGACAGGTGGACTGAAGCTTTCTTT,CASSLAGRDRWTEAFF
15,TRBD1,TRBJ1-1,TRBV27,TGTGCCAGCAGTCCGCGACAGGGGTCGAACACTGAAGCTTTCTTT,CASSPRQGSNTEAFF
14,TRBD1,TRBJ1-1,TRBV10-1,TGCGCCAGCAGTGTGACAGGGTCTCGCACTGAAGCTTTCTTT,CASSVTGSRTEAFF
14,-,TRBJ1-4,TRBV4-2,TGTGCCAGCAGCCTACTACTAGAGGGTGAAAAACTGTTTTTT,CASSLLLEGEKLFF
17,TRBD1,TRBJ1-5,TRBV10-3,TGTGCCATCAGTGAGTCGACGACAGGGATTTTCAATCAGCCCCAGCATTTT,CAISESTTGIFNQPQHF
16,TRBD1,TRBJ1-5,TRBV4-2,TGTGCCAGCAGCCAAGAGGGACAGGGGTTTACTCAGCCCCAGCATTTT,CASSQEGQGFTQPQHF
15,-,TRBJ2-1,TRBV7-8,TGTGCCAGCAGCTTAGAAGGAAACGGGAGAAATGAGCAGTTCTTC,CASSLEGNGRNEQFF
13,-,TRBJ1-5,TRBV6-5,TGTGCCAGCAACAGGGAGAGGACTCAGCCCCAGCATTTT,CASNRERTQPQHF
15,-,TRBJ2-1,TRBV10-2,TGCGCCAGCAGTGATTCGGCTAGTCTCTACAATGAGCAGTTCTTC,CASSDSASLYNEQFF
15,TRBD2,TRBJ2-2,TRBV5-1,TGCGCCAGCAGCCCCGGGACTATCAACACCGGGGAGCTGTTTTTT,CASSPGTINTGELFF
16,TRBD2,TRBJ2-2,TRBV7-9,TGTGCCAGCAGCTTAGGCAGCGGGACGTCCACCGGGGAGCTGTTTTTT,CASSLGSGTSTGELFF
15,TRBD1,TRBJ1-6,TRBV10-3,TGTGCCATCAGCCCGGGACAGGGGACCAATTCACCCCTCCACTTT,CAISPGQGTNSPLHF
15,TRBD1,TRBJ1-1,TRBV18,TGTGCCAGCTCACCAAGCAGACAGGGGACGACTGAAGCTTTCTTT,CASSPSRQGTTEAFF
14,TRBD1,TRBJ2-7,TRBV27,TGTGCCAGCAGCCGGGACAGGCGTCCCTACGAGCAGTACTTC,CASSRDRRPYEQYF
13,-,TRBJ2-1,TRBV6-5,TGTGCCAGCAGCCGGGATCCTTTCAATGAGCAGTTCTTC,CASSRDPFNEQFF
14,TRBD1,TRBJ1-1,TRBV5-6,TGTGCCAGCAGCCGTACAGGGGTAATAGCTGAAGCTTTCTTT,CASSRTGVIAEAFF
12,-,TRBJ1-2,TRBV6-5,TGTGCCAGCAGTTTGGACACCTATGGCTACACCTTC,CASSLDTYGYTF
15,TRBD2,TRBJ2-2,TRBV5-5,TGTGCCAGCAGCTTGGAAGGGCTAGCGGTCGGGGAGCTGTTTTTT,CASSLEGLAVGELFF
13,TRBD2,TRBJ2-1,TRBV12-3/TRBV12-4,TGTGCCAGCAGTTACCTAGCGGTCAATGAGCAGTTCTTC,CASSYLAVNEQFF
11,-,TRBJ2-1,TRBV9,TGTGCCAGCAGCCAAGGACTAGAGCAGTTCTTC,CASSQGLEQFF
16,TRBD1,TRBJ1-4,TRBV4-1,TGCGCCAGCAACCATGGACAGGGGGGGGGTAATGAAAAACTGTTTTTT,CASNHGQGGGNEKLFF
16,TRBD1,TRBJ1-4,TRBV7-9,TGTGCCAGCAGTCGTACAGGTGGACAGGGAAATGAAAAACTGTTTTTT,CASSRTGGQGNEKLFF